Sequencing of this TCR beta chain was carried out in a study of cytomegalovirus exposure and HLA in healthy donors. The CDR3 runs 17 residues. CDR1 SNHLY and CDR2 FYNNEI come from the germline V gene. After removal of 5 bases from V and 7 bases from J, the junction contained 19 bases not matched to a gene. 60 Vbeta and 13 Jbeta primers were used in PCR. The protocol was immunoSEQ multiplex PCR, while the TCRdb copy is restricted to in-frame clones and leaves out a portion. The data show around 150,000 clones, roughly 80% seen once. As for this clone: Its antigen is not known.

Points from the study as a whole: Data from an earlier analysis indicated that most TCR beta V segments were productive either about 87% or about 30% of the time. Clonal expansion, a later analysis showed, was greater in HLA-associated TCR beta chains than in equally common others.

The sample consisted of PBMCs. This chain connects TRBV2 to TRBJ2-5; the match to TRBD2 covers 7 bases. The TCR comes from a woman in her thirties or forties in good health and CMV-seropositive. The CDR3, as DNA: TGTGCCAGCAGTTGGGGGGGTGGATCTCGGGGCGGGGTGACCCAGTACTTC. The encoded protein is CASSWGGGSRGGVTQYF.